This entry features one TCR beta chain sequence. The specificity of this receptor is unknown. No qualities accompany the bases; no much larger clone lies one base away. From the germline V gene, CDR1 is SGHAT and CDR2 is FQNNGV. The CDR3 starts with the cysteine, ends with the phenylalanine, and has 14 residues. Only the CDR3 DNA stays, 42 bases, in frame from base 1. V lost 0 bases and J lost 3 bases, and the count of bases not matched to a germline gene is 0. The sample belongs to a study of cytomegalovirus exposure and HLA in healthy donors (dated by TCRdb to about 2017). Describing the broader study: An earlier analysis of approximately 640 of the donors reported 250 to 300 Gb of sequence data and around 120 million unique TCR beta sequences from about 179 million T cells. Roughly 300 gigabases of sequencing data and roughly 80 million unique TCR sequences made up an early release that covered fewer than 650 HLA-typed donors. Of the approximately 400 genotyped donors, approximately 80% were placed in the genetic ancestry cluster associated with self-reported Caucasian donors. The study aimed to test whether cataloging public T cell receptors could reveal signatures of past pathogen exposure. The T cell repertoires of around 670 subjects were profiled by immunosequencing and related to cytomegalovirus serostatus. In addition to the first cohort of approximately 650 subjects, a separate validation cohort of approximately 110 different subjects was used. To predict cytomegalovirus infection status, the study brought together high-throughput TCR immunosequencing, statistical association of individual TCRs with disease status, and machine learning. A later analysis re-analyzed previously published TCR beta repertoires from several hundred donors and added high-resolution HLA genotyping to study TCR occurrence patterns. Rather than using new phenotypic data, the later analysis identified candidate immune exposures from TCR beta sequences and from how often those sequences occurred across donors. In an earlier analysis of roughly 580 of the donors, high-throughput TCR beta sequencing was used to judge whether each TCR beta V gene segment behaved as functional or pseudogenic. Donor age, sex, ethnicity and CMV serostatus were compiled alongside the repertoire data. In a later genetic analysis, genome-wide SNP genotypes for about three fifths of the roughly 670 donors were used, and that subset was treated as a discovery cohort. All discovery cohort repertoires had been generated using a single sequencing platform. HLA typing included class I and class II loci at four-digit resolution. The number of typed donors differed by locus: roughly 629-640 for A, B, C, DRB1 and DQB1; 500 to 550 for DQA1; fewer than 610 for DPA1; and roughly 490 for DPB1. Four to six DR-DQ haplotypes were handled as single units for association and clustering, since linkage in the cohort was strong. Across some 400 genotyped donors of the cohort, an average of approximately 240,000 unique TCR beta nucleotide sequences per donor were sequenced, and roughly 20% of those sequences were non-productive. General conclusions and limits of the study: Across donors, most TCR sequences were observed very rarely, whereas some public TCRs were present in many individuals. The study listed 150 to 200 TCR beta chains as associated with cytomegalovirus. An association between a missense DCLRE1C variant and V-gene and J-gene trimming of TCR beta chains was found in a later genetic analysis and replicated in an independent cohort. In a later analysis, most CMV-associated TCR beta chains were found to appear HLA-restricted, with HLA associations seemingly driven largely by CMV exposure. Linkage disequilibrium might explain the correlated functional status among segregating V segments, but an unknown experimental factor could not be excluded. In vitro tests confirmed that three of the cytomegalovirus-associated TCR beta chains recognize cytomegalovirus antigens. Several of the top co-occurrence clusters appeared to be linked to parvovirus B19, influenza, CMV and Epstein-Barr virus, according to a later analysis. The classifier was reported to diagnose cytomegalovirus status with high specificity and sensitivity in both the original cohort and the validation cohort. In a later analysis, HLA-associated TCR beta chains were found to be more clonally expanded and to have lower generation probabilities than equally common non-associated chains. For the cohort, immune exposure information was limited to CMV serostatus. An earlier analysis of around 500 of the donors showed that most TCR beta V segments appeared in productive rearrangements either about 87% or about 30% of the time, which broadly matched IMGT annotations. The 87-base-pair reads could not distinguish some IMGT-functional V segments, including TRBV6-2 and TRBV6-3, so those segments were excluded. Assigning TCR associations to individual alleles was difficult when HLA alleles, especially DR and DQ, strongly co-occurred. HLA typing was unavailable for some donors at each locus, so association tests used only the typed subset. At a false discovery rate of 0.05, a later analysis linked around 17,000 TCR beta sequences to specific HLA alleles. A further reported finding was that TCR beta sequences accurately predicted the HLA-A and HLA-B alleles for most subjects in the first cohort. The sequencing pipeline was judged likely to have produced a cluster of highly shared sequence variants as a technical artifact. Fewer than 20 rarely observed V segments, including chromosome 9 orphons, were excluded from the earlier analysis of approximately 500 of the donors because counts were too low. In this cohort, only TCR beta chains were sequenced, and detectable features were limited by the absence of alpha or paired-chain data. The authors suggested that the approach could potentially be generalized to other disease states and immunological phenotypes. In a later analysis, TCR association rates were found to vary across HLA loci, with the most associated TCRs seen for DRB1 alleles and the fewest for HLA-C alleles. Presence/absence analyses assumed roughly uniform sequencing depth across donors, an assumption that may not hold. A later genetic analysis reported fewer N-insertions in productive TCRs among donors in an Asian-associated ancestry cluster than the roughly 700-donor mean.

The library was produced with the immunoSEQ multiplex PCR assay. For the multiplex PCR, a mixture combining 60 forward primers for TCR Vbeta segments and 13 reverse primers for TCR Jbeta segments was used. A multiplex PCR assay on genomic DNA amplified the CDR3 region of rearranged TCR beta genes. Amplified TCR beta libraries were sequenced as 87-base-pair reads on the Illumina HiSeq System. In the source study's methods: A later analysis tallied about 77 million unique TCR beta chains across the roughly 610 repertoires, and around 10 million of those chains were shared by two or more donors. Raw reads were error-corrected and collapsed into unique sequences with a nearest-neighbor algorithm that merged closely related sequences to remove PCR and sequencing errors. V, D and J gene segments were assigned by aligning CDR3 sequences to IMGT reference sequences. Each retained sequence needed at least a six-nucleotide match to both a V gene segment and a J gene segment. A rearrangement was called productive if the CDR3 had no stop codons and remained in frame with V and J, and every other rearrangement was called non-productive. CDR3 was defined by IMGT convention, running from the second conserved V-encoded cysteine to the conserved J-encoded phenylalanine. In an earlier analysis of more than 550 of the donors, sequences lacking an unambiguous match to a single V gene segment were excluded. An earlier analysis of some 500 of the donors classified V segments as functional when productive rearrangements were above 56.7% and as segregating when the standard deviation between donors was above 5%. A statistical classification framework was developed to diagnose cytomegalovirus status using the catalog of TCR beta chain sequences. V and J gene assignment, in a later analysis, came from comparing TCR nucleotide sequences with IMGT/GENE-DB human TR gene sequences. The TCRdist pipeline was used in a later analysis to assign CDR3 sequences and most-parsimonious VDJ recombination scenarios. In a later analysis, each TCR beta chain was defined by its CDR3 amino acid sequence together with its V-gene family, and reads lacking a unique V-gene family were excluded. To address suspected cross-contamination and a sequencing artifact, a later analysis removed approximately 590 highly shared, low-generation-probability nucleotide sequences. A later analysis calculated a clonal expansion index for each public chain from normalized within-repertoire ranks of inferred template counts. In a later analysis, generation probabilities were computed with a VDJ recombination model fitted to out-of-frame rearrangements, and the resulting probabilities were checked against IGoR. In a later analysis, TCR-TCR, TCR-HLA and TCR-CMV co-occurrence was scored with hypergeometric tests, and a repertoire-size bias correction was applied to TCR pairs. To estimate false discovery rates, a later analysis permuted the HLA or CMV assignments 20 times. In a later analysis, co-occurring TCRs were grouped with DBSCAN, and TCRdist sequence similarity was added when clustering was performed within HLA-allele-positive subsets. Repertoires with fewer than 30,000 or more than 120,000 public chains, plus five repertoires with anomalous nucleotide sharing, were excluded from co-occurrence clustering. Held by TCRdb, this immuneACCESS table contains in-frame sequences only and omits some clones. Under half of the omission traces to an unresolved V gene where checked; the cause of the rest is unknown. V and J calls and clone size come straight from that table; D and trimming were deduced from the DNA. The sample table shows about 120,000 clones, and roughly three fifths are seen once. The ten top clones hold 8% to 9.5% of the sample.

The cohort consisted of hundreds of healthy bone marrow donors. All cohort members were sampled while nominally healthy, although unrecorded immune exposures were likely present. The donor was CMV seropositive and was included in the group of about 290 seropositive cohort members. A peripheral blood sample was collected from each donor, and TCR beta sequencing was performed on peripheral blood mononuclear cells. The Qiagen DNeasy Blood Extraction Kit was used to extract genomic DNA from the blood cell samples. Sequences were obtained from PBMCs. The chain links TRBV11-2 with TRBJ2-3, with TRBD2 matching 7 junction bases. The TCR sequence derives from a woman in her forties in good health and CMV-seropositive. The CDR3 reads as follows: CASSLEAGTDTQYF. The sequence in DNA is TGTGCCAGCAGCTTAGAAGCGGGGACAGATACGCAGTATTTT. With the portions outside the CDR3 filled from the reference TRBV11-2 and TRBJ2-3 genes, the complete variable region becomes EAGVAQSPRYKIIEKRQSVAFWCNPISGHATLYWYQQILGQGPKLLIQFQNNGVVDDSQLPKDRFSAERLKGVDSTLKIQPAKLEDSAVYLCASSLEAGTDTQYFGPGTRLTVL.